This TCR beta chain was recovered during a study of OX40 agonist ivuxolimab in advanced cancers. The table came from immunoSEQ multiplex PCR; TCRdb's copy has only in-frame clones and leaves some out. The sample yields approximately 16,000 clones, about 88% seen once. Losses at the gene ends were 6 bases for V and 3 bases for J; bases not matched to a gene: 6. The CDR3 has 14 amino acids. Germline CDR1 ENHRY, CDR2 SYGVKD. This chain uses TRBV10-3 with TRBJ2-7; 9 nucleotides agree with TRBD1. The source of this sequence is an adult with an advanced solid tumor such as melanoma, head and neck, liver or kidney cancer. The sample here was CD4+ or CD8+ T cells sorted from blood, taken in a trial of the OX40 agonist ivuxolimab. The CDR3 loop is CAIRVTGGYYEQYF. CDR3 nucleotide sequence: TGTGCCATCAGAGTGACAGGGGGGTACTACGAGCAGTACTTC.